This T cell receptor (beta chain) is from a study of shared clonotypes between healthy human individuals. Points from the study as a whole: What limited the represented genetic and exposure-history diversity was the small number of donors.

The germline gives CDR1 SGHVS, CDR2 FNYEAQ. The length of the CDR3 is 15 residues. The V segment lost 3 bases and the J segment 6 bases; nucleotides outside the gene matches: 8. A word on this clone: The antigen is unknown.

Cells designated naive CD8 were CD45RO-negative and were positively selected for CCR7, with terminally differentiated effector memory CD45RA+ cells excluded. Each subset's genomic DNA was shared equally among a number of immunoSEQ plates. Generated by immunoSEQ multiplex PCR, the TCRdb table keeps only in-frame clones and is missing some. The sample carries 1.5 million to 2.5 million clones, about 94% recorded once. This chain uses TRBV7-6 with TRBJ2-7; 10 nucleotides align to TRBD2. Sequencing was carried out using naive CD8+ T cells sorted from blood. The source of this sequence is a young man in good health. CDR3 sequence (DNA): TGTGCCAGCAGCTTTGAGCGGGAGGGGACGGGCGAGCAGTACTTC. It yields the protein CASSFEREGTGEQYF.